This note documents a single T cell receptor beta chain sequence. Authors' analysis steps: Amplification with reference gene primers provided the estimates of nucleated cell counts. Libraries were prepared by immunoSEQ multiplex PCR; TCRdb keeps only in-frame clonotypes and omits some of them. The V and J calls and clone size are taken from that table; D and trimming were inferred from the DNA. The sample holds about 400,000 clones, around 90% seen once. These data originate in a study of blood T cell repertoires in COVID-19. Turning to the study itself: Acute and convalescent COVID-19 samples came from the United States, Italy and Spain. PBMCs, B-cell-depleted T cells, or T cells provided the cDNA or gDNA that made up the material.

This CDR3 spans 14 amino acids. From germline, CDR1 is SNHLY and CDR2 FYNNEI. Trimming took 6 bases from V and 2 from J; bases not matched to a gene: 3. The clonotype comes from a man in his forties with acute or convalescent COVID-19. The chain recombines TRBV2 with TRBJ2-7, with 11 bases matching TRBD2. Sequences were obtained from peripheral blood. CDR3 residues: CASRRLAGPYEQYF. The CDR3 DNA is TGTGCCAGCAGGAGACTAGCGGGGCCCTACGAGCAGTACTTC.